This T cell receptor beta chain was sequenced in a study of T cell changes during pregnancy in multiple sclerosis. The repertoire was sequenced with immunoSEQ multiplex PCR; TCRdb's copy has only in-frame clones and lacks some. The sample shows just under 45,000 clones, approximately 96% of them seen only once. The CDR3 length is 13 residues. Germline assignment: CDR1 MNHEY and CDR2 SVGAGI. V gave up 8 bases and J gave up 4 bases, with 12 bases separating them. The origin of this receptor is a female donor with multiple sclerosis, enrolled in a pregnancy study. Sequencing was performed on peripheral blood, taken in the second trimester of pregnancy. The rearrangement links TRBV6-5 to TRBJ1-5, with D maybe TRBD1 (5 bases). As DNA, the CDR3 is TGTGCCAGCGGTCTGACAGAAAATCAGCCCCAGCATTTT. Amino acid sequence: CASGLTENQPQHF.